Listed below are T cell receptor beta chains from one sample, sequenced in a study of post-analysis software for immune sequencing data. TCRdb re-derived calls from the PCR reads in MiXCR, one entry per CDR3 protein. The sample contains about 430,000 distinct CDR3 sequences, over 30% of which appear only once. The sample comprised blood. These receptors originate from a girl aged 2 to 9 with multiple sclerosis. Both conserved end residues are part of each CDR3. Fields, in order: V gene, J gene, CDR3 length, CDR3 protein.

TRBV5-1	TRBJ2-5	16	CASRLLAIEGLETQYF
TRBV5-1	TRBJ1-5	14	CASSTLGGNQPQHF
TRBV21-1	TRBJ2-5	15	CASSKVTLKQETQYF
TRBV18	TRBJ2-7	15	CASSPRLAGEDEQYF
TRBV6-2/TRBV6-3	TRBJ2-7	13	CASSSGITYEQYF
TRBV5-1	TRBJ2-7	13	CASSVGAYYEQYF
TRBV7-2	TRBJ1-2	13	CASSLATGNGYTF
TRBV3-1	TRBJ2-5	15	CASSQVASGQETQYF
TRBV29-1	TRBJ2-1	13	CSGRGSGSYEQFF
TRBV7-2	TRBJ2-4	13	CASSLESSGEQYF
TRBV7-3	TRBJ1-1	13	CASSLRGLTEAFF
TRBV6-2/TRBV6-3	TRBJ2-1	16	CASSRPRRASYNEQFF
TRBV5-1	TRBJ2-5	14	CASSLEGGKETQYF
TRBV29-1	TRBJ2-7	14	CSARPGQGTYEQYF
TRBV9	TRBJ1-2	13	CASSPPGQEGYTF
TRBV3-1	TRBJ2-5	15	CASSSRDKPQETQYF